The T cell receptor beta chain under discussion was sequenced for a study of human versus mouse CDR3 diversity and MHC coevolution. The ends were cut back, 6 bases at V and 1 base at J, with 12 bases in the middle. There are 15 residues in the CDR3. Germline V lookup: CDR1 MGHRA, CDR2 YSYEKL. Clones were sequenced by immunoSEQ multiplex PCR, and TCRdb holds only the in-frame ones, with some missing. This table holds about 73,000 clones, around 93% found once. The specimen was naive CD4+ T cells from blood. Subset given: CD45RO-negative CD62L-positive naive CD4 T cells. V gene TRBV4-1 combines with J gene TRBJ2-2; perhaps TRBD1 as D (6 bases). The origin of this receptor is a person aged 30-70 years in good health. CDR3 sequence: CASRAGALNTGELFF. Written as DNA, the CDR3 is TGCGCCAGCAGGGCAGGGGCCCTGAACACCGGGGAGCTGTTTTTT.